The 7 T cell receptor beta chains below all came from one sample that was sequenced in a study of cytomegalovirus exposure and HLA in healthy donors. PCR was performed using 60 Vbeta and 13 Jbeta primers. Some clones are missing from TCRdb's copy, which holds only in-frame ones; the method was immunoSEQ multiplex PCR. Here the sample spans approximately 150,000 clones, about 83% being singletons. Sequences were obtained from PBMCs. These receptors were obtained from a man aged 40-49 years in good health and CMV-seropositive.

The V gene is TRBV19, the J gene TRBJ1-1, with 7 bases aligning to TRBD1. The CDR3 consists of 16 residues. V shed 4 bases and J 1 base; nucleotides not matched to a gene: 9. The germline V gene encodes CDR1 LNHDA and CDR2 SQIVND (reference sequence). CDR3 nucleotides: TGTGCCAGTAGTAAAGGCGACAGGGTGGCGAACACTGAAGCTTTCTTT. Encoded protein: CASSKGDRVANTEAFF.

The chain is built from TRBV9 and TRBJ1-5, with TRBD1 matching 7 bases. The ends lost 0 bases at V and 6 bases at J; junction bases unmatched: 12. This CDR3 region has 17 residues. Germline CDR1 and CDR2: SGDLS and YYNGEE. The CDR3 coding sequence is TGTGCCAGCAGCGTAGGGGCCAATCTAGGGGGCGGTCAGCCCCAGCATTTT. It translates to CASSVGANLGGGQPQHF.

The V call is TRBV28, the J call TRBJ2-1; no clear D gene. Germline loops: CDR1 MDHEN, CDR2 SYDVKM. The CDR3 extends over 14 amino acids. Trimming left V 7 bases short and J 0 bases short, with 10 bases between. DNA of the CDR3: TGTGCCAGCAACCAGCCTAGCTCCTACAATGAGCAGTTCTTC. Amino acid sequence: CASNQPSSYNEQFF.

The chain joins TRBV2 to TRBJ2-3; D is ambiguous. The V gene's germline CDR1 is SNHLY and CDR2 FYNNEI. V lost 7 bases to trimming and J lost 8 bases, with 16 bases between them. The CDR3 sequence is 13 residues long. DNA for the CDR3: TGTGCCAGCACTGCGGAGAGTTTAGCTACGCAGTATTTT. Protein sequence: CASTAESLATQYF.

This clone was observed a few times. The rearrangement links TRBV19 to TRBJ1-1, with 8 bases aligning to TRBD1. In germline, CDR1 is LNHDA, CDR2 SQIVND (reference sequence). There are 13 residues in the CDR3. The V gene end was trimmed by 7 bases and the J gene end by 8 bases; junction bases not matched to a gene: 9. CDR3 residues: CASTIGTGSEAFF. The DNA of the CDR3 is TGTGCCAGTACTATCGGGACAGGTTCAGAAGCTTTCTTT. Complete variable domain (other parts from reference TRBV19 and TRBJ1-1): DGGITQSPKYLFRKEGQNVTLSCEQNLNHDAMYWYRQDPGQGLRLIYYSQIVNDFQKGDIAEGYSVSREKKESFPLTVTSAQKNPTAFYLCASTIGTGSEAFFGQGTRLTVV.

This clone showed up just once. The rearrangement links TRBV6-1 to TRBJ2-5; D might be TRBD2 (6 bases). The CDR3 spans 12 residues. CDR1 is MNHNS and CDR2 is SASEGT in the germline V gene. V gave up 6 bases and J gave up 4 bases, with 9 bases separating them. Written as DNA, the CDR3 is TGTGCCAGCAGGCAGGGAGGAGAGACCCAGTACTTC. Residues: CASRQGGETQYF.

This sequence joins TRBV11-2 and TRBJ2-2, with D possibly matching TRBD1 (5 bases). This CDR3 spans 12 amino acids. The V end was cut by 5 bases, the J end by 7 bases, with 8 bases between. CDR1 SGHAT and CDR2 FQNNGV come from the germline V gene. CDR3 DNA sequence: TGTGCCAGCAGCCCCCAGGGCGGGGAGCTGTTTTTT. As protein: CASSPQGGELFF.